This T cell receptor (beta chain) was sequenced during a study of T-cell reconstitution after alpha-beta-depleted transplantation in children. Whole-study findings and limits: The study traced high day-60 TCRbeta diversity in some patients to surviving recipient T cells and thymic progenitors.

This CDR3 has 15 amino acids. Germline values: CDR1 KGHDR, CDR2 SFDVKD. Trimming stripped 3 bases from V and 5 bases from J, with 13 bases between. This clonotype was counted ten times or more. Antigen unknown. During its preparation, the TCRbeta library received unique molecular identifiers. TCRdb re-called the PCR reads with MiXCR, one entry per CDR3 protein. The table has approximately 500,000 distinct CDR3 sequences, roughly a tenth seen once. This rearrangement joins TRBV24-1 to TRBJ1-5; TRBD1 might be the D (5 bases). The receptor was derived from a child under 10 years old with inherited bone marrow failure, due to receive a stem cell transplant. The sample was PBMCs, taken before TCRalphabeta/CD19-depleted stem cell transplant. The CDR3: CATSDGRGVDQPQHF. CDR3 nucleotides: TGTGCCACCAGTGATGGGAGGGGCGTCGATCAGCCCCAGCATTTT.